The 4 T cell receptor beta chains listed next were all sequenced from one sample in a study of blood T cell repertoires in COVID-19. Sequencing used immunoSEQ multiplex PCR; TCRdb keeps in-frame clones, though not all of them. This table has fewer than 150,000 clones, 87% appearing once. Input material: peripheral blood. The receptors shown here come from a woman between 65 and 79 years old with acute or convalescent COVID-19.

This CDR3 reads CASRDSSTDTQYF. In DNA form, the CDR3 reads TGTGCCAGCCGGGACAGCAGCACAGATACGCAGTATTTT. The rearrangement joins TRBV6-5 to TRBJ2-3; 7 bases align to TRBD1. CDR1 MNHEY and CDR2 SVGAGI come from the germline V gene. The CDR3 runs to 13 residues. With 8 bases clipped from V and 0 bases from J, the junction kept 2 bases outside the gene matches.

The rearrangement uses TRBV20-1 and TRBJ1-2, with TRBD1 as a possible D gene (5 bases). Between the trimmed V and J ends, which lost 5 bases and 8 bases, there was a span of 12 bases. The CDR3 loop spans 11 amino acids. Germline V gene sequence: CDR1 DFQATT, CDR2 SNEGSKA (reference sequence). The CDR3 sequence is CSARGAGGYTF. CDR3 bases: TGCAGTGCTCGCGGGGCGGGCGGCTACACCTTC.

This clone was counted once. This chain joins TRBV6-5 and TRBJ1-2; TRBD1 matches at 8 bases. The germline V gene encodes CDR1 MNHEY and CDR2 SVGAGI. After removal of 6 bases from V and 7 bases from J, the junction contained 13 bases not matched to a gene. This CDR3 comprises 15 residues. CDR3 region: CASSLAGQGVSGYTF. The DNA of the CDR3 is TGTGCCAGCAGCCTCGCTGGACAGGGAGTTTCTGGCTACACCTTC.

In its sample, this clone was seen once. This sequence joins TRBV3-1 (or the pseudogene TRBV3-2) and TRBJ1-4; 8 bases line up with TRBD1. This CDR3 is built from 13 residues. Germline V gene lookup returns CDR1 LGHDT and CDR2 YNNKEL (reference sequence). V was clipped by 7 bases and J by 10 bases; unmatched bases: 8. The DNA of the CDR3 is TGTGCCAGCATAGCAGGACAGGGAGGAAAACTGTTTTTT. Protein: CASIAGQGGKLFF.